Below, 14 T cell receptor beta chains from the same sample are listed, as sequenced in a study of cytomegalovirus exposure and HLA in healthy donors. PCR primers comprised 60 Vbeta and 13 Jbeta primers. Profiled with immunoSEQ multiplex PCR; TCRdb holds only in-frame clones, not every one. The table records approximately 140,000 clones, 70% to 80% of them present only once. Sequencing used PBMCs. Source of these receptors: a woman aged 55-69 years in good health and CMV-seropositive.

This sequence joins TRBV5-1 and TRBJ2-3, with D possibly matching TRBD1 (5 bases). Germline values: CDR1 SGHRS, CDR2 YFSETQ. This CDR3 comprises 15 residues. V was shortened by 1 base and J by 5 bases, with 14 bases between the two germline ends. The CDR3 here is CASSLSPGLEDTQYF. CDR3 nucleotide sequence: TGCGCCAGCAGCTTGTCGCCAGGGTTGGAAGATACGCAGTATTTT.

This chain links TRBV5-4 with TRBJ1-6; 10 nucleotides line up with TRBD1. V shed 2 bases, J shed 9 bases, and the junction held 2 bases outside the gene matches. CDR3 size: 14 residues. Germline V lookup: CDR1 SGHNT, CDR2 YYREEE (reference sequence). The DNA of the CDR3 is TGTGCCAGCAGCTTTGACAGGGGGCCTTCACCCCTCCACTTT. Its protein is CASSFDRGPSPLHF.

The genes are TRBV5-1 and TRBJ2-3; 11 nucleotides match TRBD2. V lost 4 bases, J lost 2 bases, and 6 bases stayed unmatched. Germline assignment: CDR1 SGHRS and CDR2 YFSETQ. This CDR3 contains 16 residues. The CDR3 reads CASSIPSGGITDTQYF. The CDR3 bases are TGCGCCAGCAGCATACCTAGCGGGGGGATCACAGATACGCAGTATTTT.

This chain uses TRBV7-3 with TRBJ1-3; D unclear. The CDR3 covers 17 residues. Germline V gene sequence: CDR1 SGHTA, CDR2 FQGTGA. The ends were cut back, 1 base at V and 4 bases at J, with 17 bases in the middle. The CDR3 DNA sequence: TGTGCCAGCAGCTTAATTCGGTCCCTCGTAGTAGGAAACACCATATATTTT. Its protein product is CASSLIRSLVVGNTIYF.

CDR3 residues: CTSSLLAGDVEQFF. For the CDR3, the DNA is TGCACCAGCAGCCTCCTAGCGGGGGACGTTGAGCAGTTCTTC. The rearrangement uses TRBV1 and TRBJ2-1; the tabulated D call, TRBD2, remains unverified against the DNA. TRBV1 represents a pseudogene. The CDR3 has 14 residues.

J is TRBJ2-7 and V is TRBV5-1; 7 bases fit TRBD1. Germline V gene sequence: CDR1 SGHRS, CDR2 YFSETQ. The CDR3 is 16 amino acids. The V segment lost 0 bases and the J segment 2 bases; nucleotides outside the gene matches: 8. This CDR3 is CASSLALGTETYEQYF. The CDR3 DNA reads as TGCGCCAGCAGCTTGGCGCTGGGGACAGAGACCTACGAGCAGTACTTC.

The chain joins TRBV18 to TRBJ2-7; 8 positions agree with TRBD1. CDR3 length: 13 residues. Germline CDR1 reads KGHSH; CDR2 reads LQKENI. Trimming cost V 3 bases and J 2 bases; bases outside gene matches: 0. CDR3 DNA sequence: TGTGCCAGCTCACCGGACAGGGCCTACGAGCAGTACTTC. It is translated as CASSPDRAYEQYF.

The chain uses TRBV5-1 and TRBJ1-1, with D perhaps TRBD1 (6 bases). CDR1 and CDR2 (germline): SGHRS, YFSETQ. V gave up 4 bases and J gave up 2 bases, with 15 bases separating them. This CDR3 is 15 amino acids long. Here the CDR3 reads CASSNGGGLNTEAFF. The CDR3 DNA reads as TGCGCCAGCAGCAATGGAGGGGGACTAAACACTGAAGCTTTCTTT.

This clone has only a few counts. The chain links TRBV5-5 to TRBJ1-2; possibly TRBD1 for D (5 bases). Trimming pared 6 bases from V and 3 bases from J, leaving 15 bases between. Germline V gives CDR1 SGHKS, CDR2 YYEKEE (reference sequence). This CDR3 has 14 residues. CDR3 in amino acids: CASTLGGVDYGYTF. The CDR3 DNA is TGTGCCAGCACCCTCGGAGGGGTAGACTATGGCTACACCTTC.

V is TRBV11-2 and J is TRBJ2-1; the D gene is possibly TRBD1 (5 bases). Per the germline V gene, CDR1 is SGHAT and CDR2 is FQNNGV. CDR3 size: 15 residues. Trimming removed 4 bases from V and 0 bases from J, with 10 bases in between. The CDR3 protein is CASSSQQDSYNEQFF. The CDR3 bases are TGTGCCAGCAGCTCGCAACAGGACTCCTACAATGAGCAGTTCTTC.

The chain uses TRBV6-5 and TRBJ1-6; unclear D gene. The V end lost 6 bases, the J end lost 7 bases, and 7 bases lay between the germline ends. Germline CDR1 MNHEY, CDR2 SVGAGI. The CDR3 totals 12 residues. In DNA form, the CDR3 reads TGTGCCAGCAGACCCGGGAATTCACCCCTCCACTTT. Residues: CASRPGNSPLHF.

CDR3: CASRTVNQPQHF. CDR3 DNA sequence: TGTGCCTCCCGCACAGTTAATCAGCCCCAGCATTTT. V is TRBV15 and J is TRBJ1-5; D is ambiguous. Germline V gives CDR1 LNHNV, CDR2 YYDKDF (reference sequence). V was cut by 11 bases and J by 4 bases, with 12 bases left in between. This CDR3 has 12 residues.

This clone was seen only a few times. The gene calls are TRBV6-6 and TRBJ2-5; 7 bases are a match to TRBD2. V gave up 8 bases and J gave up 5 bases; unmatched junction bases: 8. CDR3 length: 13 amino acids. The V gene's germline CDR1 is MNHNY and CDR2 SVGAGI (reference sequence). CDR3 DNA: TGTGCCAGCCAACGGCCCGGGGGGGAGACCCAGTACTTC. This encodes CASQRPGGETQYF.

The rearrangement links TRBV11-1 to TRBJ2-7, with 8 bases identical to TRBD1. This CDR3 is 15 amino acids long. V shed 5 bases, J shed 1 base, and the junction held 7 bases outside the gene matches. The germline V gene has CDR1 SGHAT and CDR2 FQDESV (reference sequence). CDR3 residues: CASSPRDRNSYEQYF. CDR3 coding DNA: TGTGCCAGCAGCCCCCGGGACAGGAATTCCTACGAGCAGTACTTC.